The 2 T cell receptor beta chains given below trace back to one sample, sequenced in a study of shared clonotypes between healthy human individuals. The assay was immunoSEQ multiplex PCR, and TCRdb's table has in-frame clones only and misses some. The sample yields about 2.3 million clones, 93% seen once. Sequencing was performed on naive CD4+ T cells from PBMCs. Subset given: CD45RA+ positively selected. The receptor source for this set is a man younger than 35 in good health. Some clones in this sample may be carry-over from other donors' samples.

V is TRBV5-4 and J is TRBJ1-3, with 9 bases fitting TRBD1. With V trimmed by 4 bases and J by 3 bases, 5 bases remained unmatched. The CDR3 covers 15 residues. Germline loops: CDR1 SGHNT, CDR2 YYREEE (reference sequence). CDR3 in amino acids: CASSRDRVIGNTIYF. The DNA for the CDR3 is TGTGCCAGCAGCCGGGACAGGGTCATTGGAAACACCATATATTTT.

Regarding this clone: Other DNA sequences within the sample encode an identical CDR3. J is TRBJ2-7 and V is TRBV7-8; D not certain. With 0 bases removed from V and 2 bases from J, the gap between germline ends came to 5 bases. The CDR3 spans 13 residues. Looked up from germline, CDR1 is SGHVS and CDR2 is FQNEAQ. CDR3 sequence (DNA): TGTGCCAGCAGCTTAGCCGGTACCTACGAGCAGTACTTC. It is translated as CASSLAGTYEQYF.